These T cell receptor beta chains were read from a single sample in a study of blood T cell repertoires in COVID-19. Sequencing was performed with immunoSEQ multiplex PCR; in TCRdb, only in-frame clones are kept and a portion is missing. The table records roughly 160,000 clones, 85% of them present only once. The sequenced material came from peripheral blood. The source is a woman of 80 years or more with COVID-19, enrolled during active disease. CDR3s include the opening cysteine and the closing phenylalanine or tryptophan. Fields, in order: V gene, CDR3 length, clone size, D gene, J gene, CDR3 DNA, CDR3 protein. The D gene is left open where the match is weak. Clone size is not always given. Where it is, it says once, few, many or a class for expanded clones.

V gene: TRBV15; CDR3 length: 17; clone size: NA; D gene: NA; J gene: TRBJ2-7; CDR3 DNA: TGTGCCACCAGCAGAGACGCAAACCTGGAAGGAGGGGTCGAGCAGTACTTC; CDR3 protein: CATSRDANLEGGVEQYF
V gene: TRBV28; CDR3 length: 14; clone size: few; D gene: NA; J gene: TRBJ1-4; CDR3 DNA: TGTGCCAGCTCCAGGGGAACAACTAATGAAAAACTGTTTTTT; CDR3 protein: CASSRGTTNEKLFF
V gene: TRBV9; CDR3 length: 16; clone size: few; D gene: NA; J gene: TRBJ1-3; CDR3 DNA: TGTGCCAGCAGCTATTCGACAGGATTCTCTGGAAACACCATATATTTT; CDR3 protein: CASSYSTGFSGNTIYF
V gene: TRBV5-6; CDR3 length: 16; clone size: NA; D gene: TRBD2; J gene: TRBJ2-5; CDR3 DNA: TGTGCCAGCAAACCGGCTCCGGGACTACCATTAGAGACCCAGTACTTC; CDR3 protein: CASKPAPGLPLETQYF
V gene: TRBV9; CDR3 length: 16; clone size: few; D gene: NA; J gene: TRBJ2-2; CDR3 DNA: TGTGCCAGCAGCGTAGCTCCCGTCCGGGCGGGCGGGGAGCTGTTTTTT; CDR3 protein: CASSVAPVRAGGELFF
V gene: TRBV2; CDR3 length: 13; clone size: NA; D gene: NA; J gene: TRBJ1-2; CDR3 DNA: TGTGCCAGCAGCTTACAGCACCCCTATGGCTACACCTTC; CDR3 protein: CASSLQHPYGYTF
V gene: TRBV18; CDR3 length: 16; clone size: NA; D gene: TRBD1; J gene: TRBJ1-4; CDR3 DNA: TGTGCCAGCTCCGTAAACAGGGGAACAACTAATGAAAAACTGTTTTTT; CDR3 protein: CASSVNRGTTNEKLFF
V gene: TRBV12-3/TRBV12-4; CDR3 length: 12; clone size: NA; D gene: NA; J gene: TRBJ2-1; CDR3 DNA: TGTGCCAGCAGTTCCAGGGTCAATGAGCAGTTCTTC; CDR3 protein: CASSSRVNEQFF
V gene: TRBV29-1; CDR3 length: 17; clone size: NA; D gene: TRBD2; J gene: TRBJ2-5; CDR3 DNA: TGCAGCCCCAACGGGACTAGCGGGAGGCGGAGGCAAGAGACCCAGTACTTC; CDR3 protein: CSPNGTSGRRRQETQYF
V gene: TRBV20-1; CDR3 length: 13; clone size: few; D gene: TRBD1; J gene: TRBJ1-5; CDR3 DNA: TGCAGTGCTAGTTACAGGGGAGGTCAGCCCCAGCATTTT; CDR3 protein: CSASYRGGQPQHF
V gene: TRBV10-3; CDR3 length: 14; clone size: NA; D gene: NA; J gene: TRBJ2-5; CDR3 DNA: TGTGCCATCAGTAGGTCCGGGACTCAAGAGACCCAGTACTTC; CDR3 protein: CAISRSGTQETQYF
V gene: TRBV6-1; CDR3 length: 15; clone size: NA; D gene: NA; J gene: TRBJ1-3; CDR3 DNA: TGTGCCAGCAGTGAAGGACAGGTCTCTGGAAACACCATATATTTT; CDR3 protein: CASSEGQVSGNTIYF
V gene: TRBV12-3/TRBV12-4; CDR3 length: 13; clone size: NA; D gene: NA; J gene: TRBJ1-1; CDR3 DNA: TGTGCCAGCAGTTTTTCGGGGATCCCTGAAGCTTTCTTT; CDR3 protein: CASSFSGIPEAFF
V gene: TRBV3-1/TRBV3-2; CDR3 length: 16; clone size: NA; D gene: NA; J gene: TRBJ1-3; CDR3 DNA: TGTGCCAGCAGCCAAGACAACAGGGTCTCTGGAAACACCATATATTTT; CDR3 protein: CASSQDNRVSGNTIYF
V gene: TRBV28; CDR3 length: 15; clone size: NA; D gene: TRBD1; J gene: TRBJ1-6; CDR3 DNA: TGTGCCAGCAGTTTGTGGGACAGAGGAGGGTCACCCCTCCACTTT; CDR3 protein: CASSLWDRGGSPLHF
V gene: TRBV27; CDR3 length: 14; clone size: few; D gene: NA; J gene: TRBJ1-1; CDR3 DNA: TGTGCCAGCAGCGCTCCCGGGGAACTCGGTAGAGCTTTCTTT; CDR3 protein: CASSAPGELGRAFF
V gene: TRBV5-1; CDR3 length: 13; clone size: NA; D gene: NA; J gene: TRBJ2-3; CDR3 DNA: TGCGCCAGCAGACCGCAGTCCACAGATACGCAGTATTTT; CDR3 protein: CASRPQSTDTQYF
V gene: TRBV5-1; CDR3 length: 18; clone size: NA; D gene: TRBD2; J gene: TRBJ2-2; CDR3 DNA: TGCGCCAGCAGCCCCCGTACTAGCGGGGTCCCCGGGGCCGGGGAGCTGTTTTTT; CDR3 protein: CASSPRTSGVPGAGELFF
V gene: TRBV18; CDR3 length: 14; clone size: few; D gene: NA; J gene: TRBJ1-3; CDR3 DNA: TGTGCCAGCTCACGGGGGACTGGCGGAAACACCATATATTTT; CDR3 protein: CASSRGTGGNTIYF
V gene: TRBV3-1/TRBV3-2; CDR3 length: 13; clone size: NA; D gene: NA; J gene: TRBJ1-5; CDR3 DNA: TGTGCCAGCGGGGTGGAGGCACGGGTGCCCCAGCATTTT; CDR3 protein: CASGVEARVPQHF
V gene: TRBV3-1/TRBV3-2; CDR3 length: 15; clone size: NA; D gene: TRBD2; J gene: TRBJ2-3; CDR3 DNA: TGTGCCAGCAGCTCTCTGGCAGATGGGGGGGTTACGCAGTATTTT; CDR3 protein: CASSSLADGGVTQYF
V gene: TRBV29-1; CDR3 length: 11; clone size: NA; D gene: TRBD1; J gene: TRBJ1-6; CDR3 DNA: TGCGGCGTACTACAGGGGGGAGCCCTCCACTTT; CDR3 protein: CGVLQGGALHF